This is a list of T cell receptor beta chains from one sample in a study of naive CD8 T cells in extremely preterm neonates. Produced via immunoSEQ multiplex PCR; TCRdb's table is partial and in-frame only. The table shows 21,000 or so clones, with about 91% occurring only once. The sample consisted of naive CD8+ T cells from cord blood. These receptors were obtained from a boy who was born preterm. Both conserved end residues are part of each CDR3. A D gene is named only where the DNA matches it firmly. Clone size is given for some rows only: seen once, a few or many times, or a class if the clone is expanded.

>-|few|TRBV7-3|13|TRBJ1-1
TGTGCCAGCAGCTTAACAGGGGGCACTGAAGCTTTCTTT
CASSLTGGTEAFF
>-|-|TRBV19|11|TRBJ1-2
TGTGCCAGTAGTATAGCATATGGCTACACCTTC
CASSIAYGYTF
>-|few|TRBV21-1|13|TRBJ2-7
TGTGCCAGCAGCCGGGACAGCTCCTACGAGCAGTACTTC
CASSRDSSYEQYF
>-|-|TRBV27|12|TRBJ2-7
TGTGCCAGCAGGGGACAATCCTACGAGCAGTACTTC
CASRGQSYEQYF
>-|-|TRBV19|12|TRBJ2-7
TGTGCCAGTAGAGGTGCCGCCTACGAGCAGTACTTC
CASRGAAYEQYF
>-|-|TRBV21-1|17|TRBJ2-2
TGTGCCAGCAGCAAACCCGGACAGGGGGTGGACACCGGGGAGCTGTTTTTT
CASSKPGQGVDTGELFF
>-|-|TRBV6-5|12|TRBJ1-1
TGTGCCAGCAGTTACAGGAACACTGAAGCTTTCTTT
CASSYRNTEAFF
>TRBD1|-|TRBV27|14|TRBJ1-2
TGTGCCAGCAGTTTGACAGGGGGCCACTATGGCTACACCTTC
CASSLTGGHYGYTF
>-|-|TRBV21-1|12|TRBJ2-3
TGTGCCAGCAGGGACAGCACAGATACGCAGTATTTT
CASRDSTDTQYF
>-|-|TRBV25-1|13|TRBJ2-7
TGTGCCAGCAGTGAATCCAGGAACTACGAGCAGTACTTC
CASSESRNYEQYF
>-|-|TRBV9|14|TRBJ2-7
TGTGCCAGCAGCGTAGGGACAAACTCCTACGAGCAGTACTTC
CASSVGTNSYEQYF
>-|few|TRBV30|14|TRBJ2-6
TGTGCCTGGAGTGTGGGGGCTGGGGCCAACGTCCTGACTTTC
CAWSVGAGANVLTF
>-|few|TRBV29-1|12|TRBJ2-5
TGCAGCGTTGAAGGACACCAAGAGACCCAGTACTTC
CSVEGHQETQYF
>TRBD2|-|TRBV19|15|TRBJ2-1
TGTGCCAGTACTAGCGGGGGGGCCTCCTACAATGAGCAGTTCTTC
CASTSGGASYNEQFF
>-|-|TRBV9|14|TRBJ2-5
TGTGCCAGCAGCGTAGGACGAAACCAAGAGACCCAGTACTTC
CASSVGRNQETQYF
>TRBD2|-|TRBV4-1|15|TRBJ2-7
TGCGCCAGCAGCCCGACTAGCGGGGGGGCCTACGAGCAGTACTTC
CASSPTSGGAYEQYF
>-|once|TRBV9|14|TRBJ1-4
TGTGCCAGCAGCGTAGGGGGCACTAATGAAAAACTGTTTTTT
CASSVGGTNEKLFF
>TRBD1|-|TRBV25-1|13|TRBJ2-3
TGTGCCAGCAGTGAAGACAGGGCAGATACGCAGTATTTT
CASSEDRADTQYF
>-|-|TRBV14|14|TRBJ2-7
TGTGCCAGCAGCCAAGATTTAGCGGCCTACGAGCAGTACTTC
CASSQDLAAYEQYF
>-|-|TRBV5-6|13|TRBJ2-2
TGTGCCAGCAGCTTGGTCAGGGCCGGGGAGCTGTTTTTT
CASSLVRAGELFF
>-|-|TRBV4-1|15|TRBJ1-5
TGCGCCAGCAGCCAAGATCGGGGGAGCAATCAGCCCCAGCATTTT
CASSQDRGSNQPQHF
>-|-|TRBV28|13|TRBJ2-2
TGTGCCAGCAGACTAGCTAGCACCGGGGAGCTGTTTTTT
CASRLASTGELFF
>TRBD2|-|TRBV7-6|15|TRBJ2-1
TGTGCCAGCAGCTTGACTAGCGGGGGGGCCAATGAGCAGTTCTTC
CASSLTSGGANEQFF
>-|-|TRBV20-1|9|TRBJ1-2
TGCAGTGCTAGGCCGGGCTACCCCTTC
CSARPGYPF
>-|-|TRBV5-1|13|TRBJ1-2
TGCGCCAGCAGCGAGGGGATTCTGCGGGGCTACACCTTC
CASSEGILRGYTF
>TRBD2|-|TRBV4-1|14|TRBJ2-1
TGCGCCAGCAGCCCCCCTAGCGGGGGGGCTGAGCAGTTCTTC
CASSPPSGGAEQFF
>-|-|TRBV9|13|TRBJ1-1
TGTGCCAGCAGCGATGGACAGAACACTGAAGCTTTCTTT
CASSDGQNTEAFF
>TRBD1|-|TRBV7-9|16|TRBJ1-4
TGTGCCAGCAGCCCCGCTGGACAGGGGGCTAATGAAAAACTGTTTTTT
CASSPAGQGANEKLFF
>TRBD1|once|TRBV5-1|11|TRBJ2-7
TGCGCCAGCAGCACAGGGGGCGAGCAGTACTTC
CASSTGGEQYF
>TRBD1|-|TRBV9|15|TRBJ2-3
TGTGCCAGCAGTTCAGGGGGCGCAACCACAGATACGCAGTATTTT
CASSSGGATTDTQYF
>-|-|TRBV4-1|15|TRBJ2-3
TGCGCCAGCAGCCAAGATAAGGGGGGAATAGATACGCAGTATTTT
CASSQDKGGIDTQYF